The 18 T cell receptor beta chains in this list originate from one sample, sequenced in a study of blood T cell repertoires in COVID-19. The assay was immunoSEQ multiplex PCR, and TCRdb's table has in-frame clones only and misses some. The sample carries approximately 170,000 clones, 84% recorded once. What was sequenced was peripheral blood. Source of these receptors: a woman aged 65 to 85 with COVID-19, enrolled during active disease.

The chain carries TRBV28 and TRBJ1-2; a possible D gene is TRBD1 (5 bases). Germline CDR1 is MDHEN and CDR2 is SYDVKM. V lost 8 bases, J lost 8 bases, and 12 bases lay in between. This CDR3 is 11 amino acids long. Here the CDR3 reads CASLGQVGYTF. The CDR3 nucleotides read TGTGCCAGCCTGGGGCAGGTGGGCTACACCTTC.

The V and J genes are TRBV27 and TRBJ2-1; no definite D call. V was cut by 8 bases and J by 4 bases, with 18 bases left in between. Germline-derived CDR1 and CDR2 are MNHEY and SMNVEV (reference sequence). The CDR3 runs 15 residues. Written as DNA, the CDR3 is TGTGCCAGCGTCCAGGCCGGTGACGGATACAATGAGCAGTTCTTC. Translating it yields CASVQAGDGYNEQFF.

The V gene is TRBV2, the J gene TRBJ1-5, with a possible D match to TRBD1 (6 bases). Trimming removed 5 bases from V and 1 base from J, with 12 bases in between. Germline V gene lookup returns CDR1 SNHLY and CDR2 FYNNEI. There are 15 residues in the CDR3. The CDR3 nucleotides read TGTGCCAGCAGTCAAGAGGGGGAAAGCAATCAGCCCCAGCATTTT. The encoded protein is CASSQEGESNQPQHF.

This clone was seen at least ten times. In DNA form, the CDR3 reads TGTGCCAGCAGCAGACTCGCTGGCAATCAGCCCCAGCATTTT. It yields the protein CASSRLAGNQPQHF. The V call is TRBV27, the J call TRBJ1-5, with D uncertain. The CDR3 totals 14 residues. Germline CDR1 and CDR2: MNHEY and SMNVEV (reference sequence). V lost 6 bases to trimming and J lost 2 bases, with 11 bases between them.

V and J are TRBV7-9 and TRBJ1-5; no clear D gene. CDR1 is SEHNR and CDR2 is FQNEAQ in the germline V gene (reference sequence). Trimming pared 0 bases from V and 9 bases from J, leaving 6 bases between. This CDR3 is built from 12 residues. The CDR3 spells CASSLAPGPQHF. DNA of the CDR3: TGTGCCAGCAGCTTAGCCCCCGGGCCCCAGCATTTT.

The chain employs TRBV28 and TRBJ2-5; tentatively, D is TRBD2 (6 bases). Trimming pared 4 bases from V and 4 bases from J, leaving 10 bases between. The CDR3 totals 13 residues. The V gene's germline CDR1 is MDHEN and CDR2 SYDVKM. CDR3 coding DNA: TGTGCCAGCAGTTCGACTAGAAGAGAGACCCAGTACTTC. As protein: CASSSTRRETQYF.

The chain combines TRBV10-1 with TRBJ2-5; D may be TRBD2 (5 bases). CDR3 length: 13 residues. V lost 5 bases, J lost 5 bases, and 12 bases lay in between. Germline CDR1 reads WNHNN; CDR2 reads SYGVQD (reference sequence). In DNA form, the CDR3 reads TGCGCCAGCAGTCGGACCTGGAGGGAGACCCAGTACTTC. Protein sequence: CASSRTWRETQYF.

V gene TRBV7-3 combines with J gene TRBJ1-1; possible D gene TRBD1, 5 bases. V lost 4 bases and J lost 3, with 9 bases in between. CDR3 length equals 13 residues. Germline CDR1 SGHTA, CDR2 FQGTGA. CDR3 region: CASSSDSHTEAFF. In DNA form, the CDR3 reads TGTGCCAGCAGCTCCGACAGTCACACTGAAGCTTTCTTT.

This rearrangement joins TRBV30 to TRBJ1-1; TRBD1 might be the D (5 bases). The CDR3 runs 12 residues. The V end was cut by 0 bases, the J end by 7 bases, with 9 bases between. CDR1 and CDR2 (germline): GTSNPN, SVGIG (reference sequence). The CDR3 DNA follows: TGTGCCTGGAGTGTAGCGGGACTTGAAGCTTTCTTT. It is translated as CAWSVAGLEAFF.

The chain is built from TRBV19 and TRBJ2-2; maybe TRBD1 (6 bases). Germline CDR1 reads LNHDA; CDR2 reads SQIVND (reference sequence). The CDR3 contains 14 residues. V was cut by 4 bases and J by 5 bases, with 11 bases left in between. The CDR3 coding sequence is TGTGCCAGTAGTACCGGGACAAGTACCGGGGAGCTGTTTTTT. Translating gives CASSTGTSTGELFF.

This clone was recorded only once. The J gene is TRBJ2-1, the V gene TRBV5-1; 8 nucleotides agree with TRBD2. The trim removed 4 bases at V and 6 bases at J, leaving 15 bases unmatched. In germline, CDR1 is SGHRS, CDR2 YFSETQ. The CDR3 is 17 amino acids. The CDR3 sequence: CASSPYRGAGGPNEQFF. CDR3 coding DNA: TGCGCCAGCAGCCCCTACCGGGGGGCGGGAGGCCCCAATGAGCAGTTCTTC.

The genes are TRBV30 and TRBJ1-4; no reliable D call. This CDR3 has 12 residues. V lost 2 bases and J 6 bases, leaving 7 bases between the germline ends. Looked up from germline, CDR1 is GTSNPN and CDR2 is SVGIG (reference sequence). The CDR3 DNA reads TGTGCCTGGAGTTACCAGGATGAAAAACTGTTTTTT. This codes for CAWSYQDEKLFF. Drawing the rest from reference TRBV30 and TRBJ1-4, the complete variable domain is SQTIHQWPATLVQPVGSPLSLECTVEGTSNPNLYWYRQAAGRGLQLLFYSVGIGQISSEVPQNLSASRPQDRQFILSSKKLLLSDSGFYLCAWSYQDEKLFFGSGTQLSVL.

About this clone: Given the absence of the conserved phenylalanine or tryptophan at the CDR3 end, a read error is likely. Because the CDR3's place on the DNA is in doubt, the DNA is left out and the CDR3 is given as listed by TCRdb. V gene TRBV21-1 combines with J gene TRBJ1-2. TRBV21-1 constitutes a pseudogene. The CDR3 is 9 residues long, counting both termini. CDR3 residues: CASSNRWRG.

The rearrangement uses TRBV7-2 and TRBJ2-5, with 9 bases identical to TRBD2. Trimming at V came to 5 bases and at J to 5 bases, leaving 6 bases not matched to a gene. The CDR3 is 14 residues long. The V gene's germline CDR1 is SGHTA and CDR2 FQGNSA. The DNA for the CDR3 is TGTGCCAGCAGCCCCCTAGCGGGAAGGGAGACCCAGTACTTC. Amino acids: CASSPLAGRETQYF.

The CDR3 DNA is TGTGCCAGCAGCCCCACTAGCGGGAGGGCCAATGAGCAGTTCTTC. Translation gives CASSPTSGRANEQFF. The chain recombines TRBV5-4 with TRBJ2-1; 13 bases fit TRBD2. V gave up 4 bases and J gave up 6 bases; unmatched junction bases: 4. Germline CDR1 SGHNT, CDR2 YYREEE (reference sequence). This CDR3 contains 15 residues.

The rearrangement links TRBV2 to TRBJ2-1; D is unclear. The V and J ends lost 6 bases and 12 bases respectively, with 18 bases between them. Germline values: CDR1 SNHLY, CDR2 FYNNEI. The CDR3 contains 13 residues. CDR3 bases: TGTGCCAGCAGGGCCTTACTGGCTAGGTTGCAGTTCTTC. Protein product: CASRALLARLQFF.

This rearrangement joins TRBV19 to TRBJ1-1; tentative D call: TRBD1 (5 bases). Germline CDR1 LNHDA, CDR2 SQIVND (reference sequence). Trimming left V 9 bases short and J 1 base short, with 9 bases between. This CDR3 is 12 amino acids long. The CDR3 DNA follows: TGTGCCAGCAAACAGGCGAACACTGAAGCTTTCTTT. Translating gives CASKQANTEAFF.

This rearrangement joins TRBV5-1 to TRBJ2-5; 9 bases agree with TRBD1. The trim removed 5 bases at V and 4 bases at J, leaving 9 bases unmatched. The CDR3 loop spans 15 amino acids. Germline loops: CDR1 SGHRS, CDR2 YFSETQ. The CDR3 is CASRKPGQGLETQYF. The CDR3 region has the DNA TGCGCCAGCAGGAAACCGGGACAGGGACTAGAGACCCAGTACTTC.